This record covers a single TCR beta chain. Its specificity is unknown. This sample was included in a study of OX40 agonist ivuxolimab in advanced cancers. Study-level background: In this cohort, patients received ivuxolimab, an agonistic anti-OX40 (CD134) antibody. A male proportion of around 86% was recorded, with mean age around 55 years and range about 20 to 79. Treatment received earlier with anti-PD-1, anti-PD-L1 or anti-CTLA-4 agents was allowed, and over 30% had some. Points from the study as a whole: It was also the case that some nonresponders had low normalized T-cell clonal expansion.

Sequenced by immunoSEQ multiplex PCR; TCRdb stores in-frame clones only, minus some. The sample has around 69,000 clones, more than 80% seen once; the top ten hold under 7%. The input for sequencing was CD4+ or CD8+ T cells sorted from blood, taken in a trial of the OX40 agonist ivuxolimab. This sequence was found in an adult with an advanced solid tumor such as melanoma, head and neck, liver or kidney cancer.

The CDR3 nucleotides are TGTGCCTGGAGTTTGGACATCCCCGAAGCTTTCTTT. This sequence encodes CAWSLDIPEAFF. This rearrangement joins TRBV30 to TRBJ1-1, with D possibly matching TRBD1 (5 bases). CDR1 is GTSNPN, CDR2 SVGIG, per germline (reference sequence). The CDR3 contains 12 residues. The germline V and J ends were trimmed by 2 bases and 8 bases, with 12 bases remaining between them.